The rows below give T cell receptor beta chains drawn from one sample of a study of T cell responses to AZD1222 COVID-19 vaccine. The protocol was immunoSEQ multiplex PCR, while the TCRdb copy is restricted to in-frame clones and leaves out a portion. The sample yields around 170,000 clones, 91% seen once. The material sequenced was peripheral blood, taken on day 0 of AZD1222 vaccination. These receptor sequences come from an adult in good health. Each CDR3 is given with its conserved first and last residue. A D gene is named only where the DNA matches it firmly. Size values are once, few and many counts, or a class for expanded clones, and some rows have none.

J gene | V gene | clone size | D gene | CDR3 DNA | CDR3 protein
TRBJ1-2 | TRBV25-1 | NA | NA | TGTGCCAGCAGTCCTATTACAGGGTCAGGAAACTATGGCTACACCTTC | CASSPITGSGNYGYTF
TRBJ2-5 | TRBV7-2 | NA | NA | TGTGCCAGCAGCTTCGGGGGAACCCAGACCCAGTACTTC | CASSFGGTQTQYF
TRBJ1-1 | TRBV5-4 | NA | NA | TGTGCCAGCAGATATGACGGAGGGCACACTGAAGCTTTCTTT | CASRYDGGHTEAFF
TRBJ1-4 | TRBV12-1 | NA | NA | TGTGCCAGCAGCCCACCGGGACAGGGGGATGAAAAACTGTTTTTT | CASSPPGQGDEKLFF
TRBJ2-7 | TRBV4-1 | NA | TRBD1 | TGCGCCAGCAGCCAATCGCAACAGGGGTACGAGCAGTACTTC | CASSQSQQGYEQYF
TRBJ2-2 | TRBV2 | NA | TRBD1 | TGTGCCAGCAGTGTAGAGACAGGGGGCGGTTGGACCGGGGAGCTGTTTTTT | CASSVETGGGWTGELFF
TRBJ1-1 | TRBV12-5 | NA | NA | TGTGCTAGTGGCACGAATTACAACACTGAAGCTTTCTTT | CASGTNYNTEAFF
TRBJ1-3 | TRBV30 | NA | NA | TGTGCCTGGATCGAAGGGAGTTCTGGAAACACCATATATTTT | CAWIEGSSGNTIYF
TRBJ2-7 | TRBV5-1 | NA | TRBD1 | TGCGCCAGCAGCTACCGGGACAGGGGGCGGGAGCAGTACTTC | CASSYRDRGREQYF
TRBJ2-3 | TRBV10-1 | NA | TRBD2 | TGCGCCAGCAGTGAGTCTTCGGGACTAGCGGAAGATACGCAGTATTTT | CASSESSGLAEDTQYF
TRBJ1-2 | TRBV5-4 | NA | NA | TGTGCCAGCAGCCCCCCGGGGGGTGGCTACACCTTC | CASSPPGGGYTF
TRBJ2-3 | TRBV18 | NA | TRBD2 | TGTGCCAGCTCACCACTCTCGCGGGAGGTAACAGATACGCAGTATTTT | CASSPLSREVTDTQYF
TRBJ2-2 | TRBV4-2 | NA | TRBD2 | TGTGCCAGCAGCCGGGTTAGCGGGAGGTCGAGGACCGGGGAGCTGTTTTTT | CASSRVSGRSRTGELFF
TRBJ1-1 | TRBV28 | NA | TRBD1 | TGTGCCAGTAGGACAGGGGGCGCGACGGACACTGAAGCTTTCTTT | CASRTGGATDTEAFF
TRBJ2-7 | TRBV24-1 | NA | TRBD2 | TGTGCCACCAGTGATTCGACGGGGGGGGAAACTACCCAGTACTTC | CATSDSTGGETTQYF
TRBJ1-5 | TRBV19 | NA | TRBD1 | TGTGCCAGTAGGGCACAGGGGGCAGGTCAGCCCCAGCATTTT | CASRAQGAGQPQHF
TRBJ2-1 | TRBV7-9 | NA | TRBD2 | TGTGCCAGCAGCTACGGACTAGCGGGAGGCGATAATGAGCAGTTCTTC | CASSYGLAGGDNEQFF
TRBJ2-2 | TRBV28 | NA | NA | TGTGCCAGCAGTTCTCCGGGGGGGGAGCTGTTTTTT | CASSSPGGELFF
TRBJ1-2 | TRBV7-9 | NA | NA | TGTGCCAGCAGCTCAACCCGGGGGCCCTATGGCTACACCTTC | CASSSTRGPYGYTF
TRBJ1-1 | TRBV6-5 | NA | TRBD1 | TGTGCCAGCAGGCAAGAGGGGACAGGCGAAGCTTTCTTT | CASRQEGTGEAFF
TRBJ1-4 | TRBV28 | NA | TRBD1 | TGTGCCAGCAGCTACCCCCCCAGGGGGGATGAAAAACTGTTTTTT | CASSYPPRGDEKLFF
TRBJ1-1 | TRBV10-3 | NA | NA | TGTGCCATCAGCGCGGAGGGCACTGAAGCTTTCTTT | CAISAEGTEAFF
TRBJ1-5 | TRBV7-8 | few | NA | TGTGCCAGCAGCCCGGACAGCGGCAATCAGCCCCAGCATTTT | CASSPDSGNQPQHF
TRBJ2-7 | TRBV28 | NA | TRBD1 | TGTGCCAGCAGTTTATTACAGGGGGTATGGGAGCAGTACTTC | CASSLLQGVWEQYF
TRBJ2-7 | TRBV5-6 | NA | NA | TGTGCCAGCAGCTTGGCCGGGTCCTACGAGCAGTACTTC | CASSLAGSYEQYF
TRBJ2-7 | TRBV27 | NA | TRBD2 | TGTGCCAGCAGCCGGGGACTAGCGCTCTCCCACGAGCAGTACTTC | CASSRGLALSHEQYF
TRBJ2-2 | TRBV10-1 | NA | NA | TGCGCCAGCAGTGAGTCCCTGCTTTCCGGGGAGCTGTTTTTT | CASSESLLSGELFF
TRBJ2-5 | TRBV6-2/TRBV6-3 | NA | TRBD1 | TGTGCCAGCAGTTACCCCGGGACAGGCCAAGAGACCCAGTACTTC | CASSYPGTGQETQYF
TRBJ1-2 | TRBV7-9 | NA | NA | TGTGCCAGCAGCCCCACGGGGAATGGATACGGCTACACCTTC | CASSPTGNGYGYTF
TRBJ2-5 | TRBV24-1 | NA | NA | TGTGCCACCAGTGATGGCCAAGAGACCCAGTACTTC | CATSDGQETQYF
TRBJ1-4 | TRBV18 | NA | TRBD1 | TGTGCCAGCTCACCCCGTGAGGGGGCAGGGGAAAAACTGTTTTTT | CASSPREGAGEKLFF
TRBJ1-1 | TRBV30 | once | NA | TGTGCCTGGAGTGTCGGAAGGGAGGGAGCTTTCTTT | CAWSVGREGAFF
TRBJ2-3 | TRBV28 | once | TRBD2 | TGTGCCAGCGGCGGAGCGGGAGTCGCAGATACGCAGTATTTT | CASGGAGVADTQYF
TRBJ2-2 | TRBV6-5 | NA | NA | TGTGCCAGCAGTTACTCGATGTTGAACACCGGGGAGCTGTTTTTT | CASSYSMLNTGELFF
TRBJ1-5 | TRBV28 | NA | NA | TGTGCCATCTCGGGGGGAGCCGGCAATCAGCCCCAGCATTTT | CAISGGAGNQPQHF
TRBJ1-1 | TRBV11-2 | few | TRBD1 | TGTGCCAGCAGCGTTGGGGACAGGCCCACTGAAGCTTTCTTT | CASSVGDRPTEAFF
TRBJ1-1 | TRBV3-1/TRBV3-2 | NA | NA | TGTGCCAGCAGCCAAGGGGGGGGCACTGAAGCTTTCTTT | CASSQGGGTEAFF
TRBJ2-7 | TRBV9 | NA | TRBD2 | TGTGCCAGCAGCCCGAGGACTAGAGACTACGAGCAGTACTTC | CASSPRTRDYEQYF
TRBJ2-7 | TRBV6-2/TRBV6-3 | NA | TRBD2 | TGTGCCAGCAGTTACTCGACTAGCGGGGGCTACGAGCAGTACTTC | CASSYSTSGGYEQYF
TRBJ1-5 | TRBV4-2 | NA | NA | TGTGCCAGCAGCCAAGATCACGGAAATCAGCCCCAGCATTTT | CASSQDHGNQPQHF
TRBJ2-7 | TRBV6-5 | NA | TRBD1 | TGTGCCAGTACCGGGACAGGGGGCGAGCAGTACTTC | CASTGTGGEQYF
TRBJ1-4 | TRBV5-1 | NA | NA | TGCGCCAGCAGCTACCTAGGTCCGACTAATGAAAAACTGTTTTTT | CASSYLGPTNEKLFF
TRBJ1-5 | TRBV5-1 | NA | NA | TGCGCCAGCAGCTATGAGGGTAGCAATCAGCCCCAGCATTTT | CASSYEGSNQPQHF
TRBJ1-5 | TRBV15 | NA | NA | TGTGCCACCGGGTATAGCAATCAGCCCCAGCATTTT | CATGYSNQPQHF